The following is a T cell receptor beta chain sequence with its context. Researchers took RNA transcripts and amplified the TCR beta CDR3 regions from them. First-round RT-PCR targeting the TCR CDR3 was performed with the HTBI primer set. TCRdb analysed the multiplex PCR reads with MiXCR anew, one entry per CDR3 protein. The data contain 600,000 to 900,000 distinct CDR3 sequences, 16% of them seen just once; the ten biggest clones take up approximately 8.4%. The V gene lost 4 bases and the J gene lost 2 bases, with 12 bases spanning the gap. Germline CDR1 SEHNR, CDR2 FQNEAQ (reference sequence). The CDR3 covers 15 residues. Patients between 18 and 65 years old had hyperthyroidism, newly diagnosed and lasting under 2 months. This specimen belongs to a study of T cells in Graves' hyperthyroidism and ophthalmopathy. Study summary: The initial diagnosis was the point when peripheral blood was collected, ahead of any treatment.

The rearrangement joins TRBV7-9 to TRBJ2-1; D unclear. Input material: blood. The origin of this receptor is a man younger than 35 with Graves' hyperthyroidism. In DNA form, the CDR3 reads TGTGCCAGCAGCTCACGCACATTAACCTACAATGAGCAGTTCTTC. Protein sequence: CASSSRTLTYNEQFF. Based on the CDR3 plus reference TRBV7-9 and TRBJ2-1, the full variable domain is DTGVSQNPRHKITKRGQNVTFRCDPISEHNRLYWYRQTLGQGPEFLTYFQNEAQLEKSRLLSDRFSAERPKGSFSTLEIQRTEQGDSAMYLCASSSRTLTYNEQFFGPGTRLTVL.